The present T cell receptor (beta chain) was sequenced within a study of blood T cell repertoires in COVID-19. Per the study methods: Amplified reference gene primers provided the basis for estimating nucleated cell counts. TCRdb's table, derived via immunoSEQ multiplex PCR, lists solely in-frame clones and lacks some. V and J calls plus clone size are reproduced from that table; the DNA served to infer D and trimming. The repertoire has some 93,000 clones, around 86% of them found once; the top ten carry over 9%. CDR1 is LNHDA and CDR2 is SQIVND in the germline V gene (reference sequence). V lost 5 bases to trimming and J lost 3 bases; unmatched junction nucleotides: 10. There are 15 residues in the CDR3. This clone was detected many times.

Material: peripheral blood. The TCR was taken from a man over 45 with acute or convalescent COVID-19. The chain recombines TRBV19 with TRBJ2-7; 7 bases map to TRBD1. CDR3 region: CASSSATGMDYEQYF. CDR3 coding DNA: TGTGCCAGTAGTTCTGCGACAGGGATGGACTACGAGCAGTACTTC.